Listed here is a single T cell receptor (beta chain). Its antigen is still unknown. The protocol was immunoSEQ multiplex PCR, while the TCRdb copy is restricted to in-frame clones and leaves out a portion. The sample holds over 120,000 clones, 80% to 95% seen once. The data derive from a study of graft-versus-host responses after intestinal transplantation. Whole-study context: Anti-thymocyte globulin served as induction for all recipients, who then took tacrolimus and steroids for approximately three years.

Trimming removed 2 bases from V and 5 bases from J, with 12 bases in between. CDR1 and CDR2 from the germline V gene are GTSNPN and SVGIG (reference sequence). The length of the CDR3 is 13 residues. The origin of this receptor is a human donor who received an intestinal transplant. The rearrangement uses TRBV30 and TRBJ1-2; D is perhaps TRBD1 (5 bases). The source material was unstimulated CD4+ T cells sorted from spleen or lymph node cells, sampled before intestinal transplant. This chain's CDR3 is CAWSRGAGYGYTF. The CDR3 DNA follows: TGTGCCTGGAGTAGAGGAGCAGGGTATGGCTACACCTTC.